Sequencing of this TCR beta chain was carried out in a study of cytomegalovirus exposure and HLA in healthy donors. Notes on the study in general: A later analysis reportedly found that, within productive TCRs, an Asian-associated ancestry cluster had fewer N-insertions than the mean observed across the approximately 660 donors. Excluded were some V segments that proved indistinguishable, including TRBV6-2 and TRBV6-3. A few CMV-associated chains were confirmed in vitro to be specific for CMV antigens.

PCR amplification relied on 60 Vbeta primers (plus 13 Jbeta primers). Clones were sequenced by immunoSEQ multiplex PCR, and TCRdb holds only the in-frame ones, with some missing. This listing includes about 190,000 clones. Germline V gives CDR1 SEHNR, CDR2 FQNEAQ (reference sequence). The ends were cut back, 4 bases at V and 3 bases at J, with 3 bases in the middle. The CDR3 runs to 11 residues. Remarks on this clone: The antigen remains undetermined.

This sequence joins TRBV7-9 and TRBJ1-1; D is unresolved. Material: PBMCs. This receptor was taken from a man between 25 and 39 years old in good health and CMV-seronegative. In DNA, the CDR3 is TGTGCCAGCAGCTACTACACTGAAGCTTTCTTT. The encoded protein is CASSYYTEAFF.